The entry below gives a single T cell receptor beta chain sequence along with its context. At least ten counts were recorded for this clonotype. It has no known antigen specificity. No qualities accompany the bases; no much larger clone lies one base away. This sample is part of a study of neurological immune-mediated disorders (dated by TCRdb to between 2018 and 2021). Describing the broader study: Among the roughly 35 multiple sclerosis patients, approximately 31 had relapsing-remitting MS and 3 had secondary progressive MS. Of the 60 to 70 subjects in the cohort, about 14 were HAM/TSP patients, about 34 were multiple sclerosis patients, and 20 were healthy controls. Peripheral blood TCR-beta repertoires from HTLV-I-associated myelopathy (HAM/TSP) patients, multiple sclerosis patients and healthy controls were compared by UMI-based sequencing. The roughly 110 TCR-beta libraries included longitudinal samples, technical triplicates and paired sorted CD4+ and CD8+ T-cell subsets alongside PBMC samples. Broad study findings and their caveats: No identical CDR3 amino acid sequences were shared among expanded clones across subjects, suggesting private TCR-beta repertoires in all groups. The MS cluster showed no association with clinical or MRI features, and the authors stated that larger cohorts are needed. Phylogenetic analysis grouped repertoires from 18 of 34 MS patients into a cluster of related CDR3 sequences, suggesting a possible repertoire-level signature. TCR clonal expansion was highest in HAM/TSP patients and lowest in MS patients, with MS patients falling below even healthy controls.

Unsorted PBMC libraries were generated from 2 million PBMCs stored in RNAlater at -80 °C until RNA extraction. Multiple sclerosis patients were enrolled in a US clinical protocol evaluating disease progression by magnetic resonance imaging. Peripheral blood was subjected to Ficoll-Hypaque density gradient centrifugation to isolate PBMCs, which were then cryopreserved in liquid nitrogen. CDR1 and CDR2, looked up from the germline V gene, are SGHTA and FQGNSA. V loses 7 bases of germline sequence and J loses 2 bases, and the interval between the two ends is 18 bases. The CDR3 has 15 amino acids, counting the end cysteine and phenylalanine. Only CDR3 DNA remains: 45 bases, in frame from the first base. To synthesize cDNA, template-switch 5'RACE was performed with a primer carrying a 10-nucleotide random unique molecular identifier so that each TCR transcript was tagged. Every sequencing run yielded over 190 million TCR-beta sequences covering 15-18 subjects. The RNeasy kit was used for extraction of total RNA. Using the KAPA Real-time Library Amplification kit, TCR-beta VDJ regions were amplified with primers for the TCR constant region and the 5'RACE anchor. A first PCR added sample indexes and Illumina adaptors, after which a second PCR increased the library yield. After Ampure bead purification, the TCR product of roughly 650 bp was size-selected on a 2% E-gel SizeSelection system. Library quality was checked on a Bioanalyzer, concentration was measured with Qubit, and libraries were quantified with the Kapa Library Quantification kit before pooling. Libraries were sequenced paired-end 2 x 150 bp on an Illumina HiSeq 2500. To increase sequence diversity, roughly 24-32% phiX was spiked into each library pool. From the authors' description of their analysis: Quality-filtered reads were processed with the UMI-based MiGEC pipeline, which removed over 75% of raw TCR sequences during error correction. VDJ genes were aligned to IMGT germline references, and clonotypes were defined by unique CDR3 amino acid sequence plus V-J genes. Clonal expansion, Shannon diversity, and CDR3 relatedness (CalcPairwiseDistances, ClusterSamples) were evaluated with VDJtools, and phylogenetic trees were built with CLCbio workbench. Expanded clones were defined as having at least 8 unique UMIs, based on coefficient-of-variation modelling across technical triplicates. TCRdb reprocessed the public reads (quality trimming at Q25 with fastp, clone calling with MiXCR) and kept in-frame beta chains. For every CDR3 protein sequence, its rows merge into one entry that carries the most common genes and DNA. TCRdb, not the authors, supplied the V and J calls. This sample has around 94,000 distinct CDR3 sequences in its table, and 3% to 4% of those were observed once. The leading ten clones occupy 6% of the sample.

The TCR comes from a young woman with multiple sclerosis. The sequence links TRBV7-2 to TRBJ2-7, with TRBD1 as a weak D call on 6 bases. The sequencing sample was made of PBMCs. The sequence in DNA is TGTGCCAGCACCGCTATCCGGGACAACCCCTACGAGCAGTACTTC. This gives the protein CASTAIRDNPYEQYF.